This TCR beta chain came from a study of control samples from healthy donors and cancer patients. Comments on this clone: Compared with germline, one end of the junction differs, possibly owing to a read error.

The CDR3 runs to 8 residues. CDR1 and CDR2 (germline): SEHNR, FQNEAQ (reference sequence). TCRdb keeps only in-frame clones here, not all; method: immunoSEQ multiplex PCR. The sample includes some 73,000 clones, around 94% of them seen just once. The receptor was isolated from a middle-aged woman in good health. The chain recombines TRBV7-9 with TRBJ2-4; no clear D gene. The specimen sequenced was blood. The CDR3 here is CASNLKGF. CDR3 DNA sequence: TGTGCCAGCAACCTAAAGGGCTTC.